This TCR beta chain was identified in a study of blood T cell repertoires in COVID-19. In the study overall: In each case, the material was cDNA or gDNA derived from T cells, B-cell-depleted T cells, or PBMCs.

Germline CDR1 reads MNHNY; CDR2 reads SVGAGI (reference sequence). The CDR3 runs 14 residues. The ends were cut back, 4 bases at V and 3 bases at J, with 12 bases in the middle. Sequenced by immunoSEQ multiplex PCR; TCRdb stores in-frame clones only, minus some. In the table there are about 270,000 clones, about nine tenths of which are singletons. The J gene is TRBJ2-5, the V gene TRBV6-6, with TRBD2 as a possible D gene (6 bases). The specimen sequenced was peripheral blood. The TCR comes from a woman younger than 45 with COVID-19, enrolled during active disease. The CDR3, as DNA: TGTGCCAGCAGTTTCCAGACTAGAGAAGAGACCCAGTACTTC. This codes for CASSFQTREETQYF.